This T cell receptor beta chain was observed in a study of regulatory T cells in long-lasting Graves disease. General study findings and limits: TRBV28, TRBJ1-2 and TRBJ2-5 were segments that persistent disease favored.

As to time point: newly diagnosed GD, antithyroid drugs for less than 3 months. Isolated PBMC RNA provided the starting material for the TCR library. This clonotype was detected ten times or more. Its antigen is not identified. The J segment lost 5 bases and the V segment lost 3 bases, leaving 6 bases of the junction unmatched. The CDR3 is 14 amino acids. Germline CDR1 SGHNT, CDR2 YYREEE (reference sequence). Assembly of TCR beta libraries relied on iRepertoire HTBI primers together with Arm-PCR of CDR3 regions. TCRdb independently ran MiXCR on the multiplex PCR reads; one entry per CDR3 protein. The sample yields approximately 400,000 distinct CDR3 sequences, roughly a sixth seen once.

The TCR sequence derives from a female donor with Graves disease. The J gene is TRBJ1-1, the V gene TRBV5-4; 8 bases are a match to TRBD1. Sequencing was performed on peripheral blood mononuclear cells (PBMCs), taken at new diagnosis, from a patient treated with antithyroid drugs. The CDR3 nucleotides are TGTGCCAGCAGCTCGGCGGACAGGGTGACTGAAGCTTTCTTT. Translated, it gives CASSSADRVTEAFF.